These 12 T cell receptor beta chains share one sample of origin, sequenced in a study of T cell responses to AZD1222 COVID-19 vaccine. This table comes from immunoSEQ multiplex PCR, and its TCRdb copy is limited to in-frame clones, with some not included. The sample carries about 150,000 clones, more than 85% recorded once. Sample: peripheral blood, taken on day 0 of AZD1222 vaccination. Receptors originate from an adult in good health.

V gene TRBV5-1 combines with J gene TRBJ1-3; possible D gene TRBD1, 6 bases. Trimming left V 7 bases short and J 1 base short, with 12 bases between. Germline CDR1 and CDR2: SGHRS and YFSETQ. The CDR3 contains 14 residues. CDR3 loop: CASQKGGSGNTIYF. The CDR3 DNA reads as TGCGCCAGCCAAAAGGGGGGATCTGGAAACACCATATATTTT. Full variable domain (rest looked up from reference TRBV5-1 and TRBJ1-3): KAGVTQTPRYLIKTRGQQVTLSCSPISGHRSVSWYQQTPGQGLQFLFEYFSETQRNKGNFPGRFSGRQFSNSRSEMNVSTLELGDSALYLCASQKGGSGNTIYFGEGSWLTVV.

The chain combines TRBV10-3 with TRBJ2-1; 10 bases agree with TRBD2. The CDR3 extends over 14 amino acids. Germline V gene sequence: CDR1 ENHRY, CDR2 SYGVKD. With 7 bases clipped from V and 6 bases from J, the junction kept 6 bases outside the gene matches. CDR3: CAITERGGSNEQFF. The CDR3 bases are TGTGCCATCACGGAGCGGGGGGGATCCAATGAGCAGTTCTTC.

V is TRBV2 and J is TRBJ1-1, with D tentatively TRBD1 (5 bases). V shed 7 bases and J shed 8 bases, with 11 bases lying between them. CDR1 is SNHLY, CDR2 FYNNEI, per germline. There are 11 residues in the CDR3. The CDR3: CASTERGEAFF. In nucleotides, the CDR3 is TGTGCCAGCACCGAACGGGGGGAAGCTTTCTTT.

This chain joins TRBV6-5 and TRBJ1-2; D gene unclear. V lost 0 bases and J 2 bases, leaving 13 bases between the germline ends. The CDR3 loop spans 16 amino acids. CDR1 and CDR2 (germline): MNHEY, SVGAGI. The DNA of the CDR3 is TGTGCCAGCAGTTACTCGAGACGGAGGGTAAACTATGGCTACACCTTC. Translation: CASSYSRRRVNYGYTF.

The rearrangement uses TRBV7-9 and TRBJ1-3; D not resolved. The CDR3 runs to 16 residues. The germline V gene encodes CDR1 SEHNR and CDR2 FQNEAQ (reference sequence). V dropped 11 bases and J dropped 0 bases, with 20 bases sitting between them. CDR3 in amino acids: CALSLRAPVSGNTIYF. The CDR3 nucleotides read TGTGCCTTATCCTTACGGGCCCCAGTCTCTGGAAACACCATATATTTT.

V is TRBV2 and J is TRBJ2-7; the D gene is possibly TRBD1 (5 bases). The length of the CDR3 is 14 residues. The ends were cut back, 0 bases at V and 2 bases at J, with 8 bases in the middle. Germline CDR1 is SNHLY and CDR2 is FYNNEI. CDR3 in DNA: TGTGCCAGCAGTGAAGCCGAGACAGCCTACGAGCAGTACTTC. It yields the protein CASSEAETAYEQYF.

CDR3 DNA: TGTGCCAGCAGTTACGGCAGTCTTGGACATGGCTACACCTTC. Translating it yields CASSYGSLGHGYTF. The V gene is TRBV6-2 or TRBV6-3, the J gene TRBJ1-2; D not certain. CDR1 is MNHEY, CDR2 SVGEGT, per germline. V was pared by 2 bases and J by 6 bases, with 13 bases between. This CDR3 contains 14 residues.

The V call is TRBV19, the J call TRBJ2-1; D remains ambiguous. This CDR3 region has 14 residues. Germline loops: CDR1 LNHDA, CDR2 SQIVND (reference sequence). Trimming left V 0 bases short and J 15 bases short, with 18 bases between. The CDR3 protein is CASSIDWADPPWFF. The CDR3 DNA reads TGTGCCAGTAGTATAGATTGGGCAGACCCCCCATGGTTCTTC.

The V and J genes are TRBV9 and TRBJ1-1; possibly TRBD1 for D (6 bases). CDR3 length: 14 residues. The germline CDR1 and CDR2 sequences are SGDLS and YYNGEE. The V end was cut by 4 bases, the J end by 1 base, with 11 bases between. CDR3 nucleotide sequence: TGTGCCAGCAGCACACAGACAGGGAACACTGAAGCTTTCTTT. Residues: CASSTQTGNTEAFF.

V gene TRBV30 combines with J gene TRBJ2-7; unclear D gene. Germline assignment: CDR1 GTSNPN and CDR2 SVGIG (reference sequence). The CDR3 is made up of 14 amino acids. Trimming pared 0 bases from V and 0 bases from J, leaving 9 bases between. CDR3 in amino acids: CAWSVGGPSYEQYF. CDR3 nucleotide sequence: TGTGCCTGGAGTGTCGGTGGGCCCTCCTACGAGCAGTACTTC.

V usage is TRBV14 and J usage is TRBJ1-2; no reliable D call. Trimming cost V 4 bases and J 4 bases, with 13 bases left between them. Germline CDR1 and CDR2: SGHDN and FVKESK. This CDR3 is 14 amino acids long. Written as DNA, the CDR3 is TGTGCCAGCAGCCTCGCAAGAAGCGCCTATGGCTACACCTTC. Translation: CASSLARSAYGYTF.

DNA for the CDR3: TGTGCCAGCAGCGGTGGACCCTACGAGCAGTACTTC. Translating gives CASSGGPYEQYF. This sequence joins TRBV6-5 and TRBJ2-7; D unclear. The V gene's germline CDR1 is MNHEY and CDR2 SVGAGI. This CDR3 is 12 amino acids long. Trimming cost V 6 bases and J 2 bases, with 8 bases left between them.